Below are 18 T cell receptor beta chains sequenced from a single sample in a study of T cells after yellow fever vaccination (dated by TCRdb to 2018 to 2020). Library preparation employed 5' RACE. Sequencing was performed on an Illumina HiSeq 2500. Using fastp trimming at Q25 and MiXCR clonotype assembly, TCRdb reanalyzed the public sequencing data and kept in-frame beta chains. Every entry covers one CDR3 protein and lists the most common genes and DNA from its rows. The sample contains around 230,000 distinct CDR3 sequences, more than 6.5% of them found a single time. The ten top clones hold about 0.95% of the sample. The sample's treatment or condition, from its label and the paper: live attenuated yellow fever vaccine strain. Sequences were derived from CD4+ T cells sorted from PBMCs, sampled on the day of the yellow fever booster vaccination. The source of these receptors is a man aged 25 to 40 who received the YFV17D yellow fever vaccine.

In this sample, this clonotype turned up a few times. This chain joins TRBV5-5 and TRBJ2-1; D might be TRBD1 (5 bases). The V and J ends lost 4 bases and 1 base respectively, with 21 bases between them. The CDR3 is 18 residues long. Germline V lookup: CDR1 SGHKS, CDR2 YYEKEE (reference sequence). CDR3 in amino acids: CASSDLQDIPWSYNEQFF. The CDR3 bases are TGTGCCAGCAGCGACCTCCAGGACATCCCGTGGTCCTACAATGAGCAGTTCTTC. Based on the CDR3 plus reference TRBV5-5 and TRBJ2-1, the full variable domain is DAGVTQSPTHLIKTRGQQVTLRCSPISGHKSVSWYQQVLGQGPQFIFQYYEKEERGRGNFPDRFSARQFPNYSSELNVNALLLGDSALYLCASSDLQDIPWSYNEQFFGPGTRLTVL.

This clonotype was seen a few times. The gene calls are TRBV25-1 and TRBJ2-2; maybe TRBD2 (6 bases). Trimming cost V 1 base and J 2 bases, with 14 bases left between them. The CDR3 covers 17 residues. Germline lookup yields CDR1 MGHDK and CDR2 SYGVNS. The CDR3 loop reads CASSESGRGTNTGELFF. CDR3 DNA sequence: TGTGCCAGCAGTGAATCGGGGCGGGGAACTAACACCGGGGAGCTGTTTTTT.

This clonotype was picked up a small number of times. This rearrangement joins TRBV20-1 to TRBJ1-3; D is possibly TRBD1 (6 bases). CDR1 is DFQATT, CDR2 SNEGSKA, per germline (reference sequence). CDR3 size: 14 residues. Between the trimmed V and J ends, which lost 6 bases and 4 bases, there was a span of 16 bases. The chain's CDR3 is CSATSRGEGNTIYF. In DNA form, the CDR3 reads TGCAGTGCCACATCCAGGGGAGAAGGAAACACCATATATTTT.

J is TRBJ2-7 and V is TRBV9, with unresolved D. CDR1 and CDR2 from the germline V gene are SGDLS and YYNGEE. Trimming shortened V by 3 bases and J by 6 bases, and 13 bases separated the two germline ends. The CDR3 is made up of 13 amino acids. CDR3 sequence (DNA): TGTGCCAGCAGCGGGTGGGATAGAGGCGAGCAGTACTTC. Translation gives CASSGWDRGEQYF.

Notes on this clonotype: Possible read error: a much larger clone is one base away. The chain is built from TRBV6-1 and TRBJ2-1, with unresolved D. The CDR3 extends over 14 amino acids. The germline CDR1 and CDR2 sequences are MNHNS and SASEGT. Trimming took 10 bases from V and 6 from J, leaving 19 bases between them. The DNA for the CDR3 is TGTGCCACCAGCCGCCGGGCCCTGGCCAATGAGCAGTTCTTC. Protein product: CATSRRALANEQFF.

This clonotype showed up just a few times. The chain joins TRBV27 to TRBJ1-2; no reliable D call. V was cut by 8 bases and J by 2 bases, with 9 bases left in between. Per the germline V gene, CDR1 is MNHEY and CDR2 is SMNVEV (reference sequence). CDR3 size: 12 residues. Written as DNA, the CDR3 is TGTGCCAGCCAAGGTGGAAACTATGGCTACACCTTC. It specifies CASQGGNYGYTF.

This clonotype was recorded many times. The genes are TRBV5-1 and TRBJ2-3; 12 bases fit TRBD2. Germline lookup yields CDR1 SGHRS and CDR2 YFSETQ. V was pared by 4 bases and J by 4 bases, with 7 bases of the junction left unmatched. CDR3 length: 16 residues. CDR3 protein: CASSRILAGGPDTQYF. CDR3 nucleotide sequence: TGCGCCAGCAGCCGCATACTAGCGGGAGGCCCAGATACGCAGTATTTT.

This clonotype has only a few counts. The chain joins TRBV12-3 or TRBV12-4 to TRBJ2-5; D unclear. The germline V and J ends were trimmed by 9 bases and 1 base, with 15 bases remaining between them. The CDR3 runs 14 residues. Here the CDR3 reads CASGVSPSQETQYF. CDR3 bases: TGTGCCAGTGGAGTCTCCCCCTCCCAAGAGACCCAGTACTTC.

Only a few counts were recorded for this clonotype. The chain joins TRBV29-1 to TRBJ2-4; D is possibly TRBD1 (5 bases). V was trimmed by 6 bases and J by 0 bases, leaving 15 bases between them. Per germline, CDR1 SQVTM and CDR2 ANQGSEA. The CDR3 spans 15 residues. The CDR3 DNA follows: TGCAGCGTGGTCACAGGCCTTCTAGCCAAAAACATTCAGTACTTC. The encoded protein is CSVVTGLLAKNIQYF.

In this sample, this clonotype turned up a few times. The chain joins TRBV7-9 to TRBJ1-3, with TRBD1 as a possible D gene (5 bases). Germline lookup yields CDR1 SEHNR and CDR2 FQNEAQ (reference sequence). CDR3 length: 15 amino acids. With 6 bases removed from V and 0 bases from J, the gap between germline ends came to 12 bases. The CDR3 DNA reads as TGTGCCAGCAGGGAGGGGAGGAACTCTGGAAACACCATATATTTT. Translating gives CASREGRNSGNTIYF.

The V and J genes are TRBV29-1 and TRBJ2-3; D is ambiguous. Germline CDR1 is SQVTM and CDR2 is ANQGSEA. This CDR3 comprises 12 residues. With 7 bases removed from V and 3 bases from J, the gap between germline ends came to 11 bases. The CDR3 nucleotides read TGCAGCGCCGGATTAGAGACAGATACGCAGTATTTT. This gives the protein CSAGLETDTQYF.

This clonotype turned up a few times. The chain recombines TRBV12-3 or TRBV12-4 with TRBJ2-7, with 13 bases matching TRBD2. J was trimmed by 5 bases and V by 1 base; bases with no gene match: 17. CDR3 length: 20 amino acids. This CDR3 is CASSLEPAARTSGRAHEQYF. The CDR3 nucleotides are TGTGCCAGCAGTTTAGAGCCAGCCGCGAGGACTAGCGGGAGAGCACACGAGCAGTACTTC.

This clonotype has more than one count but fewer than ten. The rearrangement uses TRBV6-5 and TRBJ1-2, with 8 bases matching TRBD1. Germline CDR1 reads MNHEY; CDR2 reads SVGAGI. This CDR3 is 17 amino acids long. With V trimmed by 4 bases and J by 4 bases, 14 bases remained unmatched. CDR3 in amino acids: CASSSLQGANAPYGYTF. For the CDR3, the DNA is TGTGCCAGCAGTTCCCTTCAGGGGGCGAACGCGCCCTATGGCTACACCTTC.

At least ten counts were recorded for this clonotype. A junction end diverges from the germline sequence, so it may reflect a read error. The gene calls are TRBV5-1 and TRBJ1-1, with 10 bases aligning to TRBD1. The CDR3 extends over 16 amino acids. Germline CDR1 SGHRS, CDR2 YFSETQ. The CDR3 region is CASSSVPPGTGEEVFF. The CDR3 coding sequence is TGCGCCAGCAGCTCCGTACCCCCGGGGACAGGGGAGGAAGTTTTCTTT.

This CDR3 is CASSISGTAPNEQFF. DNA for the CDR3: TGTGCCAGTAGTATATCTGGGACAGCTCCGAATGAGCAGTTCTTC. The gene calls are TRBV19 and TRBJ2-1, with 7 bases aligning to TRBD1. This CDR3 is 15 amino acids long. The germline V gene encodes CDR1 LNHDA and CDR2 SQIVND (reference sequence). Trimming cost V 2 bases and J 7 bases; bases outside gene matches: 8.

This clonotype was counted ten times or more. The chain employs TRBV6-5 and TRBJ2-1; D gene unclear. CDR3 length: 15 residues. Germline V gene data show CDR1 as MNHEY and CDR2 as SVGAGI. V was trimmed by 7 bases and J by 0 bases, leaving 13 bases between them. The CDR3 is CASTLTDSSYNEQFF. The CDR3 DNA is TGTGCCAGCACTCTGACGGATAGCTCCTACAATGAGCAGTTCTTC.

This clonotype was recorded a few times. This chain links TRBV7-9 with TRBJ2-1; no clear D. Germline V gene data show CDR1 as SEHNR and CDR2 as FQNEAQ (reference sequence). The germline V and J ends were trimmed by 5 bases and 4 bases, with 12 bases remaining between them. The CDR3 consists of 14 residues. CDR3 coding DNA: TGTGCCAGCAGCCAAGGGCTACAGTACAATGAGCAGTTCTTC. As protein: CASSQGLQYNEQFF.

This clonotype was counted a few times. This chain links TRBV29-1 with TRBJ2-5, with 8 bases lining up with TRBD2. The V and J ends lost 6 bases and 1 base, in that order; junction bases with no gene match: 4. CDR3 size: 13 residues. The germline V gene encodes CDR1 SQVTM and CDR2 ANQGSEA. DNA for the CDR3: TGCAGCGTCGGGGGGGGGCCCCAAGAGACCCAGTACTTC. This sequence encodes CSVGGGPQETQYF. The whole variable domain, remainder taken from reference TRBV29-1 and TRBJ2-5, is SAVISQKPSRDICQRGTSLTIQCQVDSQVTMMFWYRQQPGQSLTLIATANQGSEATYESGFVIDKFPISRPNLTFSTLTVSNMSPEDSSIYLCSVGGGPQETQYFGPGTRLLVL.